Below, 12 T cell receptor beta chains from the same sample are listed, as sequenced in a study of shared clonotypes between healthy human individuals. Profiled with immunoSEQ multiplex PCR; TCRdb holds only in-frame clones, not every one. The data show 2 million to 2.5 million clones, 93% seen once. The sequenced sample was naive CD4+ T cells from PBMCs. The subset: CD45RA+ positively selected. These receptors all stem from a man between 18 and 29 years old in good health. Some clones in this sample may be carry-over from other donors' samples.

In nucleotides, the CDR3 is TGTGCCAGCAGTTTATTCGCTAGCGGGAACTTCCCCTACAATGAGCAGTTCTTC. Protein product: CASSLFASGNFPYNEQFF. The rearrangement links TRBV28 to TRBJ2-1; 9 bases are a match to TRBD2. Germline CDR1 and CDR2: MDHEN and SYDVKM. This CDR3 region has 18 residues. After removal of 1 base from V and 2 bases from J, the junction contained 9 bases not matched to a gene.

This rearrangement joins TRBV30 to TRBJ1-2, with a tentative D call TRBD1 (6 bases). CDR1 and CDR2 (germline): GTSNPN, SVGIG (reference sequence). CDR3 length: 16 amino acids. V was trimmed by 2 bases and J by 6 bases, leaving 22 bases between them. The CDR3 region is CAWSKGTGGRQDGYTF. CDR3 coding DNA: TGTGCCTGGAGTAAAGGGACTGGTGGTCGACAGGATGGCTACACCTTC.

The rearrangement joins TRBV5-1 to TRBJ1-1; 8 bases match TRBD1. Trimming removed 4 bases from V and 5 bases from J; junction bases left unmatched: 7. Germline values: CDR1 SGHRS, CDR2 YFSETQ. The CDR3 runs 14 residues. CDR3 coding DNA: TGCGCCAGCAGCAAGGGACAGGTCGATACTGAAGCTTTCTTT. This codes for CASSKGQVDTEAFF.

About this clone: Different DNA sequences within this sample yield the same CDR3. The V call is TRBV7-3, the J call TRBJ2-3; D might be TRBD2 (6 bases). Looked up from germline, CDR1 is SGHTA and CDR2 is FQGTGA. This CDR3 is built from 14 residues. The ends were cut back, 2 bases at V and 4 bases at J, with 10 bases in the middle. CDR3 DNA sequence: TGTGCCAGCAGCTTAGGGCTAGCGTCAGATACGCAGTATTTT. It encodes CASSLGLASDTQYF. Full variable domain (outside the CDR3, taken from reference TRBV7-3 and TRBJ2-3): GAGVSQTPSNKVTEKGKYVELRCDPISGHTALYWYRQSLGQGPEFLIYFQGTGAADDSGLPNDRFFAVRPEGSVSTLKIQRTERGDSAVYLCASSLGLASDTQYFGPGTRLTVL.

This clone has just a few counts. The sample holds other DNA sequences that translate to the same CDR3. V gene TRBV28 combines with J gene TRBJ1-2; D ambiguous. The CDR3 runs 12 residues. Germline V gene data show CDR1 as MDHEN and CDR2 as SYDVKM. Trimming left V 3 bases short and J 4 bases short, with 6 bases between. CDR3: CASSLRVYGYTF. The CDR3, as DNA: TGTGCCAGCAGTTTGAGGGTCTATGGCTACACCTTC.

A word on this clone: A read error may produce the germline difference seen at one junction end. The chain employs TRBV5-6 and TRBJ2-7; TRBD2 aligns across 7 bases. This CDR3 has 13 residues. Germline-derived CDR1 and CDR2 are SGHDT and YYEEEE. CDR3 DNA sequence: TGTGCCAGCGGCTTCGGCGGGAGCAACGAGCAGTACTTC. Translation gives CASGFGGSNEQYF.

V usage is TRBV9 and J usage is TRBJ2-1, with D perhaps TRBD2 (5 bases). The ends were cut back, 4 bases at V and 6 bases at J, with 11 bases in the middle. This CDR3 contains 13 residues. Germline values: CDR1 SGDLS, CDR2 YYNGEE. CDR3 DNA sequence: TGTGCCAGCAGCCTAGGTGGAGGCAATGAGCAGTTCTTC. It translates to CASSLGGGNEQFF. The variable domain in full, completed from reference TRBV9 and TRBJ2-1, reads DSGVTQTPKHLITATGQRVTLRCSPRSGDLSVYWYQQSLDQGLQFLIQYYNGEERAKGNILERFSAQQFPDLHSELNLSSLELGDSALYFCASSLGGGNEQFFGPGTRLTVL.

The CDR3 is CASSFLRTDTEAFF. CDR3 nucleotides: TGTGCCAGCAGCTTTCTTCGAACGGACACTGAAGCTTTCTTT. The chain uses TRBV5-5 and TRBJ1-1; D remains ambiguous. The CDR3 is 14 residues long. V was pared by 2 bases and J by 3 bases, with 11 bases between. The germline V gene encodes CDR1 SGHKS and CDR2 YYEKEE (reference sequence).

This sequence joins TRBV28 and TRBJ1-5; tentative D call: TRBD1 (5 bases). Germline V gene sequence: CDR1 MDHEN, CDR2 SYDVKM. The CDR3 is 13 amino acids. V was cut by 3 bases and J by 4 bases, with 7 bases left in between. The CDR3 DNA follows: TGTGCCAGCAGTTTTGACAGAAATCAGCCCCAGCATTTT. Its protein product is CASSFDRNQPQHF.

This rearrangement joins TRBV5-6 to TRBJ2-4; perhaps TRBD1 as D (5 bases). CDR1 is SGHDT, CDR2 YYEEEE, per germline. V was trimmed by 4 bases and J by 7 bases, leaving 12 bases between them. CDR3 length: 13 amino acids. The CDR3: CASSPRPGNIQYF. CDR3 sequence (DNA): TGTGCCAGCAGCCCAAGACCAGGGAACATTCAGTACTTC.

The chain employs TRBV18 and TRBJ1-4, with D unresolved. The length of the CDR3 is 15 residues. Trimming removed 0 bases at V and 5 bases at J, with 10 bases between. Germline lookup yields CDR1 KGHSH and CDR2 LQKENI. In DNA form, the CDR3 reads TGTGCCAGCTCACCACCCTGGCAGAGGAATGAAAAACTGTTTTTT. Protein product: CASSPPWQRNEKLFF.

The rearrangement uses TRBV14 and TRBJ2-5, with 9 bases aligning to TRBD1. V shed 1 base and J 4 bases; nucleotides not matched to a gene: 7. The CDR3 runs to 16 residues. Looked up from germline, CDR1 is SGHDN and CDR2 is FVKESK. CDR3 region: CASSQVPGTGRETQYF. CDR3 nucleotides: TGTGCCAGCAGCCAAGTGCCCGGGACAGGGAGAGAGACCCAGTACTTC.